The clone carrying this T cell receptor (beta chain) showed up just a few times. Its specificity is unknown. CDR1 and CDR2 from the germline V gene are SGHDN and FVKESK. The CDR3 consists of 13 residues. The germline V and J ends were trimmed by 4 bases and 8 bases, with 9 bases remaining between them. The data belong to a study of early T cells in non-severe SARS-CoV-2 infection. Study at large: The authors sequenced bulk RNA from unsorted whole blood, leaving chains unpaired. The study, taken as a whole, reports: In VDJdb matching, anti-spike CD8 responses were favored while private and CD4 specificities went missing.

Each single cDNA molecule received a unique molecular identifier. TCRdb re-called the 5' RACE reads through MiXCR, storing one row per CDR3 protein. This table holds about 71,000 distinct CDR3 sequences, 12% found once. Sequencing used whole blood, obtained at baseline. The J gene is TRBJ1-6, the V gene TRBV14; a weak D match, TRBD1 (5 bases). The sequence derives from an adult who was a healthcare worker with PCR-confirmed SARS-CoV-2 infection or an uninfected control (not recorded which). CDR3 sequence (DNA): TGTGCCAGCAGCCGGGGGTTATATTCACCCCTCCACTTT. Translated, it gives CASSRGLYSPLHF.